This T cell receptor beta chain was sequenced in a study of blood T cell repertoires in COVID-19. Study background: PBMCs, B-cell-depleted T cells, or T cells provided the cDNA or gDNA that made up the material.

CDR3 length: 13 residues. Deletions cut 3 bases from V and 2 bases from J, with 4 bases between. Seattle researchers signed up patients amid active infection and tracked them longitudinally. Repertoires were generated with immunoSEQ multiplex PCR, while TCRdb's copy carries only in-frame clones and drops some. Of under 300,000 clones listed, 90% were seen once; the top ten hold 2.1%. The genes are TRBV12-3 or TRBV12-4 and TRBJ2-2, with unresolved D. Sequencing was performed on peripheral blood. The TCR was taken from a woman aged 55-69 years with COVID-19, enrolled during active disease. As DNA, the CDR3 is TGTGCCAGCAGTTTGTTAAACACCGGGGAGCTGTTTTTT. This encodes CASSLLNTGELFF.